Following are 12 T cell receptor beta chains from one sample sequenced in a study of shared clonotypes between healthy human individuals. CD8 cells classed as naive were CD45RO-negative and positively selected for CCR7, excluding terminally differentiated effector memory CD45RA+ cells. Measured with immunoSEQ multiplex PCR; TCRdb has only the in-frame clones, and not every one. The sample lists 660,000 or so clones; 90% to 97% were seen once. Sequencing used naive CD8+ T cells sorted from blood. These receptors were obtained from a woman aged 30 to 39 in good health.

The V and J genes are TRBV9 and TRBJ2-1, with 8 bases aligning to TRBD2. With 0 bases clipped from V and 4 bases from J, the junction kept 15 bases outside the gene matches. Looked up from germline, CDR1 is SGDLS and CDR2 is YYNGEE. The CDR3 extends over 19 amino acids. This CDR3 reads CASSVDPRRWLAGYNEQFF. Written as DNA, the CDR3 is TGTGCCAGCAGCGTAGACCCTCGGCGGTGGCTAGCGGGTTACAATGAGCAGTTCTTC.

CDR3 residues: CASSYDGGRGYEQYF. As DNA, the CDR3 is TGCGCCAGCAGCTACGATGGCGGCAGAGGATACGAGCAGTACTTC. This chain joins TRBV4-1 and TRBJ2-7; D unresolved. This CDR3 spans 15 amino acids. Germline CDR1 and CDR2: MGHRA and YSYEKL. Deletions cut 5 bases from V and 4 bases from J, with 18 bases between.

This clone came up once. The rearrangement joins TRBV5-1 to TRBJ1-1; no definite D call. CDR1 and CDR2 from the germline V gene are SGHRS and YFSETQ. The CDR3 length is 17 residues. V lost 4 bases and J 1 base, leaving 20 bases between the germline ends. This CDR3 is CASSLTTPSWENTEAFF. CDR3 DNA sequence: TGCGCCAGCAGCCTTACTACGCCCAGCTGGGAGAACACTGAAGCTTTCTTT.

Here the CDR3 DNA reads TGCGCCAGCAGCTCCAGGGACTCCTACGAGCAGTACTTC. This gives the protein CASSSRDSYEQYF. The J gene is TRBJ2-7, the V gene TRBV5-1, with D tentatively TRBD1 (5 bases). CDR1 SGHRS and CDR2 YFSETQ come from the germline V gene. Deletions cut 3 bases from V and 0 bases from J, with 7 bases between. This CDR3 is 13 amino acids long.

This chain uses TRBV27 with TRBJ1-1, with D maybe TRBD1 (6 bases). Looked up from germline, CDR1 is MNHEY and CDR2 is SMNVEV (reference sequence). V dropped 3 bases and J dropped 8 bases, with 10 bases sitting between them. The CDR3 loop spans 12 amino acids. Here the CDR3 reads CASSFFGGEAFF. In DNA, the CDR3 is TGTGCCAGCAGTTTCTTCGGGGGCGAAGCTTTCTTT.

This CDR3 is CASRLNNEQFF. The CDR3 nucleotides read TGTGCCAGCAGACTTAACAATGAGCAGTTCTTC. The rearrangement joins TRBV28 to TRBJ2-1; no firm D call. V gave up 6 bases and J gave up 5 bases, with 5 bases separating them. The CDR3 spans 11 residues. Germline V gene lookup returns CDR1 MDHEN and CDR2 SYDVKM.

The chain combines TRBV29-1 with TRBJ2-2; the match to TRBD1 covers 9 bases. The CDR3 consists of 15 residues. J gave up 7 bases and V 7 bases, and 13 bases lay outside the gene matches. Per germline, CDR1 SQVTM and CDR2 ANQGSEA. CDR3 DNA sequence: TGCAGCGCCCGAGAGTGGGACAGGGAGGACGGGGAGCTGTTTTTT. This gives the protein CSAREWDREDGELFF.

This chain connects TRBV9 to TRBJ2-3; 7 nucleotides agree with TRBD2. The length of the CDR3 is 15 residues. The V gene's germline CDR1 is SGDLS and CDR2 YYNGEE. The junction had 8 bases not matched to a gene; V was cut back by 4 bases and J by 3 bases. The CDR3 region has the DNA TGTGCCAGCAGCCCGACGGGGGGAGTGACAGATACGCAGTATTTT. The encoded protein is CASSPTGGVTDTQYF. Full variable domain (missing parts from reference TRBV9 and TRBJ2-3): DSGVTQTPKHLITATGQRVTLRCSPRSGDLSVYWYQQSLDQGLQFLIQYYNGEERAKGNILERFSAQQFPDLHSELNLSSLELGDSALYFCASSPTGGVTDTQYFGPGTRLTVL.

The genes are TRBV5-5 and TRBJ2-7, with D perhaps matching TRBD1 (6 bases). Germline V gene data show CDR1 as SGHKS and CDR2 as YYEKEE (reference sequence). This CDR3 is 14 amino acids long. V was clipped by 1 base and J by 2 bases, with 10 bases between them. The CDR3: CASSLRDNPYEQYF. CDR3 in DNA: TGTGCCAGCAGCTTGCGGGACAACCCCTACGAGCAGTACTTC.

As DNA, the CDR3 is TGTGCCTCCGCTGACGCTGACAGGTACCACAATCAGCCCCAGCATTTT. As protein: CASADADRYHNQPQHF. This chain connects TRBV19 to TRBJ1-5; D perhaps matches TRBD1 (6 bases). The CDR3 runs 16 residues. Per germline, CDR1 LNHDA and CDR2 SQIVND (reference sequence). Trimming left V 11 bases short and J 3 bases short, with 23 bases between. The variable domain in full, with the rest retrieved from reference TRBV19 and TRBJ1-5, is DGGITQSPKYLFRKEGQNVTLSCEQNLNHDAMYWYRQDPGQGLRLIYYSQIVNDFQKGDIAEGYSVSREKKESFPLTVTSAQKNPTAFYLCASADADRYHNQPQHFGDGTRLSIL.

The sample holds a few counts of this clone. Other DNA variants within this sample encode the same CDR3. The chain employs TRBV29-1 and TRBJ2-1; tentative D call: TRBD2 (6 bases). Trimming left V 4 bases short and J 4 bases short, with 8 bases between. Germline loops: CDR1 SQVTM, CDR2 ANQGSEA. The CDR3 covers 12 residues. The CDR3 region has the DNA TGCAGCGTTGTACTAGCTTACAATGAGCAGTTCTTC. Its protein is CSVVLAYNEQFF.

The V call is TRBV7-9, the J call TRBJ2-1; the D gene is possibly TRBD2 (5 bases). Trimming removed 8 bases at V and 8 bases at J, with 13 bases between. CDR1 and CDR2 (germline): SEHNR, FQNEAQ (reference sequence). The CDR3 length is 12 residues. CDR3 sequence reads: CASGYPRDEQFF. CDR3 sequence (DNA): TGTGCCAGCGGCTACCCGAGGGATGAGCAGTTCTTC.